These 8 T cell receptor beta chains share one sample of origin, sequenced in a study of molecular identifiers for immune sequencing clone quantification (dated by TCRdb to the late 2010s). To prepare the library, PCR was applied. The instrument given in TCRdb is Illumina HiSeq 4000. Through fastp at Q25 and MiXCR, TCRdb rebuilt clones from the public reads, retaining in-frame beta chains. Every CDR3 protein is listed once, alongside the most common genes and DNA of its rows. For this sample there are around 40,000 distinct CDR3 sequences; approximately 21% appear just once. Of the sample, roughly 0.99% is held by the ten largest clones. Specimen: naive CD8+ T cells from blood, with Jurkat cell RNA spiked in. Explained via the paper, the cell subset or site label denotes: FACS-sorted CD8+CD4-CCR7+CD45RA+ naive T cells. The receptor source for this set is a human donor in good health. Some libraries in this study had Jurkat cell RNA spiked in.

Ten or more counts support this clonotype. V and J are TRBV2 and TRBJ2-7; D is ambiguous. Trimming cost V 3 bases and J 4 bases, with 13 bases left between them. Germline assignment: CDR1 SNHLY and CDR2 FYNNEI. This CDR3 is 14 amino acids long. CDR3 sequence (DNA): TGTGCCAGCAGTGAGAAGGGTTTCGTTTACGAGCAGTACTTC. The encoded protein is CASSEKGFVYEQYF.

Points on this clonotype: Given a much more abundant clone one base away, this may be a read error. The chain couples TRBV7-7 to TRBJ2-7, with 8 bases aligning to TRBD2. CDR1 and CDR2 (germline): SSHAT, FNYEAQ (reference sequence). The CDR3 contains 13 residues. The V gene end was trimmed by 5 bases and the J gene end by 3 bases; junction bases not matched to a gene: 3. The CDR3 loop reads CASSPGGGYEQYF. The CDR3 bases are TGTGCCAGCAGCCCCGGGGGGGGCTACGAGCAGTACTTC.

Worth noting for this clonotype: A read error is possible here, since a much larger clone lies one base away. The chain couples TRBV4-3 to TRBJ2-1, with TRBD2 identical over 9 bases. The germline V gene has CDR1 LGHNA and CDR2 YSLEER. The CDR3 is 17 amino acids. The CDR3 sequence: CASSQDKTSGSYNEQSF. Written as DNA, the CDR3 is TGCGCCAGCAGCCAAGATAAGACTAGCGGCTCCTACAATGAGCAGTCCTTC.

In this sample, this clonotype turned up a few times. This chain uses TRBV5-6 with TRBJ2-7, with no clear D. This CDR3 has 13 amino acids. CDR1 is SGHDT and CDR2 is YYEEEE in the germline V gene. The ends were cut back, 0 bases at V and 5 bases at J, with 9 bases in the middle. The CDR3 region is CASSLGLSHEQYF. CDR3 coding DNA: TGTGCCAGCAGCTTGGGACTTTCCCACGAGCAGTACTTC.

The CDR3 region is CASSPRTAEQYF. The CDR3 DNA reads as TGTGCCAGCAGCCCACGGACTGCCGAGCAGTACTTC. The rearrangement links TRBV7-9 to TRBJ2-7, with D perhaps TRBD2 (5 bases). Germline assignment: CDR1 SEHNR and CDR2 FQNEAQ (reference sequence). V lost 5 bases to trimming and J lost 6 bases, with 11 bases between them. The CDR3 totals 12 residues.

This clonotype has ten or more counts. The V and J genes are TRBV29-1 and TRBJ1-1; 7 bases map to TRBD1. In germline, CDR1 is SQVTM, CDR2 ANQGSEA. The CDR3 extends over 16 amino acids. V dropped 7 bases and J dropped 8; count of bases not matched to a gene: 22. CDR3: CSAAGRQGLESQEAFF. CDR3 DNA sequence: TGCAGCGCAGCCGGGAGACAGGGCCTCGAGTCGCAAGAAGCTTTCTTT.

This clonotype was seen ten or more times. The chain is built from TRBV4-1 and TRBJ2-2; D is possibly TRBD1 or TRBD2 (5 bases each). CDR3 length equals 12 residues. CDR1 is MGHRA and CDR2 is YSYEKL in the germline V gene. V was trimmed by 4 bases and J by 6 bases, leaving 6 bases between them. The CDR3 region is CASSLGAGELFF. In DNA form, the CDR3 reads TGCGCCAGCAGCCTGGGGGCCGGGGAGCTGTTTTTT.

This clonotype was recorded at least ten times. The J gene is TRBJ2-4, the V gene TRBV6-6; D unresolved. The germline V gene encodes CDR1 MNHNY and CDR2 SVGAGI (reference sequence). The CDR3 covers 19 residues. Trimming cost V 3 bases and J 0 bases, with 21 bases left between them. CDR3: CASSYPDSGPFLAKNIQYF. DNA for the CDR3: TGTGCCAGCAGTTATCCCGATTCCGGCCCGTTCCTAGCCAAAAACATTCAGTACTTC.